This T cell receptor (beta chain) was found in a study of blood T cell repertoires in COVID-19 (dated by TCRdb to about 2020). About the study as a whole: Samples covering the acute and convalescent phases of COVID-19 were provided by collaborators in the United States, Italy and Spain. A freely available public database, intended as a resource for researchers studying the immune response to SARS-CoV-2, is where the repertoires were released. Where HLA class I and class II types were available, the types were taken from metadata supplied by the sample provider, not from assay-based typing. The sample metadata nearly always contained a de-identified subject ID, COVID-19 status, age in years and sex. The prospective study material was composed of cDNA or gDNA derived from T cells, B-cell-depleted T cells, or PBMCs. The samples were drawn from the first 160 participants of the ongoing ImmuneRACE study and from some 1,300 subjects provided by 6 global collaborators. Deeply sampled blood TCRbeta repertoires from subjects exposed to, actively infected with, or recovered from COVID-19 were included in the dataset. Paper-wide results and their limitations: The quantity of clinical and demographic metadata differed by source and by participant and was supplied without curation.

The immunoSEQ Assay, a bias-controlled multiplex PCR, was used to amplify TCRbeta CDR3 regions from genomic DNA. The study's own analysis went as follows. Within the assay, amplification of reference gene primers was used to estimate how many nucleated cells each sample contained. To quantify the absolute abundance of each unique TCRbeta CDR3 rearrangement, sequence reads were collapsed and filtered. For each sample, productive Simpson clonality was calculated by taking the square root of Simpson's diversity index across productive rearrangements. Sourced from immuneACCESS, this table was stored by TCRdb with only in-frame sequences that have V and J called. A share of the clones is absent; for the studies checked, an unresolved V gene accounts for under half, and the remainder has no known explanation. V and J calls and clone size follow that table, whereas D and trimming were derived from the DNA. Here the sample has a few hundred thousand clones; nearly 90% occur a single time. The ten largest clones capture roughly 1.5% of the sample.

A remark on this clone: Its antigen is unknown. Qualities for individual bases were not recorded, and no much larger clone is one base off. The sample carries other DNA sequences with the same CDR3.

Participants in the prospective study were enrolled through a virtual design, were aged roughly 18 to 90 years, and lived in some 24 United States geographic areas. Cohort assignment in the prospective study relied on participant-reported clinical history from a screening survey and a study questionnaire. In the prospective study, whole blood, serum and a nasopharyngeal or oropharyngeal swab were collected from each participant by mobile phlebotomists. Over an approximately 2-month period, participants in the prospective study had the option of providing additional blood draws and questionnaires. Prospective study blood samples were shipped either frozen or at room temperature before DNA extraction. CDR1 and CDR2, per the germline V gene (reference sequence), are LNHNV and YYDKDF. Spanning cysteine to phenylalanine, the CDR3 consists of 15 amino acids. Only the CDR3 part of the read is kept: 45 bases, read in frame from the first base. Germline trimming: 1 base from V, 2 bases from J; junction bases outside gene matches: 0.

The TCR comes from a young woman with acute COVID-19. The specimen was PBMCs or T cells enriched from blood (not recorded which). The rearranged chain carries TRBV15 and TRBJ2-7; 12 middle bases align to TRBD2. The nucleotide sequence is TGTGCCACCAGCAGAGGACTAGCGGGGGCCTACGAGCAGTACTTC. This codes for CATSRGLAGAYEQYF.